These 13 T cell receptor beta chains share one sample of origin, sequenced in a study of T cells after yellow fever vaccination. From the 5' RACE reads, TCRdb called clonotypes with MiXCR, one entry per CDR3 protein. Of 300,000 or so distinct CDR3 sequences in the sample, 7.5% to 9% were seen once. This sample comprised CD4+ T cells sorted from PBMCs, obtained 5 days after the yellow fever booster vaccination. The receptors were gathered from a man between 18 and 29 years old who received the YFV17D yellow fever vaccine.

The rearrangement links TRBV12-3 or TRBV12-4 to TRBJ1-6; TRBD1 might be the D (6 bases). CDR3 length: 14 amino acids. Trimming removed 5 bases at V and 6 bases at J, with 11 bases between. In DNA form, the CDR3 reads TGTGCCAGCAGTACCAGGGGAGTTAATTCACCCCTCCACTTT. This sequence encodes CASSTRGVNSPLHF.

This clonotype was recorded a few times. The rearrangement uses TRBV5-6 and TRBJ2-5; 9 bases align to TRBD1. The CDR3 has 15 residues. The V gene end was trimmed by 4 bases and the J gene end by 5 bases; junction bases not matched to a gene: 9. Germline CDR1 and CDR2: SGHDT and YYEEEE. CDR3 DNA: TGTGCCAGCAGCCGTCGGACAGGGGCGGGCGAGACCCAGTACTTC. Translated, it gives CASSRRTGAGETQYF. Drawing the rest from reference TRBV5-6 and TRBJ2-5, the complete variable domain is DAGVTQSPTHLIKTRGQQVTLRCSPKSGHDTVSWYQQALGQGPQFIFQYYEEEERQRGNFPDRFSGHQFPNYSSELNVNALLLGDSALYLCASSRRTGAGETQYFGPGTRLLVL.

The CDR3 DNA sequence: TGTGCCAGCATCAGGAGCTCCTATAATTCACCCCTCCACTTT. Its protein product is CASIRSSYNSPLHF. The gene calls are TRBV2 and TRBJ1-6; D not resolved. Germline CDR1 is SNHLY and CDR2 is FYNNEI. CDR3 length equals 14 residues. Trimming left V 7 bases short and J 0 bases short, with 7 bases between.

The sample holds many counts of this clonotype. The chain recombines TRBV4-2 with TRBJ1-1, with D uncertain. Germline CDR1 LGHNA, CDR2 YNFKEQ. This CDR3 has 13 amino acids. The CDR3 spells CAVVSGVNTEAFF. CDR3 in DNA: TGTGCTGTTGTGTCTGGGGTTAACACTGAAGCTTTCTTT.

Turning to this clonotype: The conserved phenylalanine or tryptophan is not found at the CDR3 terminus, so this likely reflects a read error. It is unclear where the CDR3 begins or ends on the DNA, so no DNA is shown, and the CDR3 is as TCRdb lists it. The J gene is TRBJ1-2, the V gene TRBV24-1; the table names TRBD1, a call not compared with the DNA. The CDR3 has 11 residues if both end residues are counted. Germline-derived CDR1 and CDR2 are KGHDR and SFDVKD. The CDR3 sequence is CATSDGTDIGL.

J is TRBJ1-1 and V is TRBV7-8, with no clear D. CDR1 and CDR2 (germline): SGHVS, FQNEAQ. With 4 bases removed from V and 0 bases from J, the gap between germline ends came to 9 bases. The CDR3 contains 14 residues. The DNA for the CDR3 is TGTGCCAGCAGCTCCTTGACCGTGAACACTGAAGCTTTCTTT. This encodes CASSSLTVNTEAFF. The full variable domain, its missing parts supplied by reference TRBV7-8 and TRBJ1-1, is GAGVSQSPRYKVAKRGQDVALRCDPISGHVSLFWYQQALGQGPEFLTYFQNEAQLDKSGLPSDRFFAERPEGSVSTLKIQRTQQEDSAVYLCASSSLTVNTEAFFGQGTRLTVV.

This clonotype was found a few times. This sequence joins TRBV25-1 and TRBJ2-7; a weak D match, TRBD1 (6 bases). Trimming removed 6 bases at V and 5 bases at J, with 17 bases between. From germline, CDR1 is MGHDK and CDR2 SYGVNS. CDR3 size: 14 residues. The DNA for the CDR3 is TGTGCCAGCAGCCCCTTGGGACACTTGGACGAGCAGTACTTC. Protein: CASSPLGHLDEQYF.

The chain recombines TRBV9 with TRBJ1-5; tentatively, D is TRBD1 (6 bases). CDR3 length equals 16 residues. Deletions cut 4 bases from V and 0 bases from J, with 14 bases between. From germline, CDR1 is SGDLS and CDR2 YYNGEE. The CDR3 sequence: CASSPRGDISNQPQHF. DNA of the CDR3: TGTGCCAGCAGCCCGAGGGGGGACATTAGCAATCAGCCCCAGCATTTT.

This clonotype has a handful of counts. V usage is TRBV5-1 and J usage is TRBJ1-2, with a tentative D call TRBD1 (5 bases). This CDR3 comprises 14 residues. In germline, CDR1 is SGHRS, CDR2 YFSETQ. The germline V and J ends were trimmed by 5 bases and 3 bases, with 14 bases remaining between them. The chain's CDR3 is CASSRVAGHYGYTF. CDR3 nucleotide sequence: TGCGCCAGCAGTCGCGTGGCAGGGCACTATGGCTACACCTTC.

This clonotype has only a few counts. The J gene is TRBJ2-5, the V gene TRBV5-1; TRBD1 might be the D (6 bases). This CDR3 spans 16 amino acids. The V gene lost 3 bases and the J gene lost 5 bases, with 20 bases spanning the gap. The V gene's germline CDR1 is SGHRS and CDR2 YFSETQ. The CDR3 nucleotides are TGCGCCAGCAGCTCCATCGAACAGGGCCTCGGGGAGACCCAGTACTTC. It translates to CASSSIEQGLGETQYF. Using reference TRBV5-1 and TRBJ2-5 for the parts outside the CDR3, the full variable domain is KAGVTQTPRYLIKTRGQQVTLSCSPISGHRSVSWYQQTPGQGLQFLFEYFSETQRNKGNFPGRFSGRQFSNSRSEMNVSTLELGDSALYLCASSSIEQGLGETQYFGPGTRLLVL.

V is TRBV27 and J is TRBJ2-1; 10 bases fit TRBD1. CDR1 MNHEY and CDR2 SMNVEV come from the germline V gene (reference sequence). The CDR3 runs to 15 residues. J lost 5 bases, V lost 5 bases, and 6 bases had no gene match. The CDR3 nucleotides are TGTGCCAGCAGTACCTCCGGGACAGGGGACAATGAGCAGTTCTTC. As protein: CASSTSGTGDNEQFF.

This clonotype was counted only a few times. The genes are TRBV6-6 and TRBJ2-7; a possible D gene is TRBD1 (6 bases). Germline V gives CDR1 MNHNY, CDR2 SVGAGI (reference sequence). CDR3 length equals 14 residues. V was pared by 10 bases and J by 0 bases, with 16 bases between. This chain's CDR3 is CATWGTSTSYEQYV. CDR3 DNA: TGTGCCACCTGGGGGACATCCACCTCCTACGAGCAGTACGTC.

The CDR3 loop reads CASSVGTEYEQYF. The CDR3 region has the DNA TGTGCCAGCAGCGTTGGGACAGAATACGAGCAGTACTTC. The chain couples TRBV9 to TRBJ2-7, with 7 bases lining up with TRBD1. The CDR3 sequence is 13 residues long. Trimming cost V 2 bases and J 4 bases; bases outside gene matches: 3. Germline V gene lookup returns CDR1 SGDLS and CDR2 YYNGEE.